This TCR beta chain is drawn from a study of T cell repertoires in cytomegalovirus infection. About the research overall: It can be stated that public TCR beta signatures indicated CMV infection as well as a matching HLA type.

MiXCR, run by TCRdb on the reads, gives a single entry per CDR3 protein. The sample has about 190,000 distinct CDR3 sequences, less than 9.5% seen once. In its sample, this clonotype was seen a few times. V was clipped by 9 bases and J by 2 bases, with 14 bases between them. From germline, CDR1 is MNHNY and CDR2 SVGAGI (reference sequence). CDR3 length: 13 residues. This clonotype was obtained from a human donor in good health (CMV status not recorded). Some clones in this sample may be carry-over from other donors' samples. The rearrangement joins TRBV6-6 to TRBJ2-7; D gene unclear. What was sequenced was PBMCs. CDR3 bases: TGTGCCAGTTCCGTATTGGGAACCTACGAGCAGTACTTC. It translates to CASSVLGTYEQYF.